Included here is one T cell receptor (beta chain) sequence, with context. The specificity of this receptor is unknown. There are no base qualities to consult, and no much larger clone falls within one base. This entry comes from a study of graft-versus-host responses after intestinal transplantation (dated by TCRdb to the early 2020s). Background on the whole study: The transplants that recipients received were multivisceral, liver-intestinal, or isolated intestinal. All recipients received anti-thymocyte globulin induction followed by maintenance tacrolimus and steroids for approximately 3 years. After intestinal transplantation, graft-versus-host and host-versus-graft alloreactive T cell clones were followed in the graft, circulation and bone marrow using bulk TCR-beta CDR3 sequencing. Alloreactive clones were identified by sequencing pre-transplant mixed lymphocyte reaction products and comparing these products with unstimulated pre-transplant donor and recipient T cells. Of the roughly 26 intestinal transplant recipients enrolled in the cohort, one of whom was a retransplant, a few patients without pretransplant specimens were excluded. Donor T cell macrochimerism was defined as a peak of at least 4% donor T cells among recipient peripheral blood mononuclear cells. Samples from three later patients were sequenced in-house on an Illumina MiSeq with MiXCR processing rather than by the commercial service. The research as a whole found: Early after transplant, peak levels of circulating GvH clones were associated with declines in HvG clones. Patients with donor T cell macrochimerism had high GvH to HvG T cell clonal ratios in their allografts. GvH clones were detected in recipient bone marrow, and some appeared earlier in ileal mucosa or blood, consistent with an intestinal mucosal origin. Conclusions were limited by the relatively low number and heterogeneity of intestinal transplant patients.

Blood samples were collected up to 4 times in the first month after transplant and then at least monthly when available. The germline V gene specifies SGHRS as CDR1 and YFSETQ as CDR2. The CDR3 has 15 amino acids, counting the end cysteine and phenylalanine. Kept here is only the CDR3 DNA, which spans 45 bases and is read in frame from base 1. Trimming costs V 1 base and J 1 base, and their ends lie 11 bases apart. Libraries were made using the immunoSEQ multiplex PCR assay. High-throughput TCR-beta CDR3 sequencing of genomic DNA from most patients was performed by Adaptive Biotechnologies. In the authors' own workflow: TCR sequencing data were retrieved from Adaptive's ImmunoSEQ software for roughly 20 patients, whereas three other patients were processed with MiXCR and VDJtools. CDR3 nucleotide sequences shared between donor and recipient were removed because the origin of such sequences could not be assigned. At least 2-fold expansion over unstimulated cells and a minimum CFSE-low frequency of 0.002% (template counts) or 0.001% (read counts) were required for clones to be classified as alloreactive. Mappable clones were those detected in sequenced pre-transplant spleen, lymph node, or MLR CFSE-low populations of the donor or recipient. The cumulative frequency of alloreactive clones was calculated as a percentage of all sequences, weighted by copy number. TCRdb re-hosts the immuneACCESS table, in-frame sequences only. Its copies lack some clones; in the studies checked, an unresolved V gene accounts for under half of them, and the cause for the rest is not known. That table supplies the V and J calls and clone size; D and trimming were determined from the DNA. The sample data list roughly 40,000 clones, and just over 90% of these were observed just once. 3.5% to 4% of the sample lies in the top ten.

The V and J segments used are TRBV5-1 and TRBJ1-1; TRBD1 is perhaps the D gene, given 5 matching bases. This receptor was identified in a human patient who received an intestinal transplant, so some T cells may come from the graft donor. This sample comprised PBMCs, obtained roughly 110 weeks after intestinal transplantation. The CDR3 amino acid sequence is: CASSLTSGANTEAFF. The nucleotides are TGCGCCAGCAGCTTGACCTCTGGGGCGAACACTGAAGCTTTCTTT. The CDR3 plus the reference TRBV5-1 and TRBJ1-1 genes for the other parts give the full variable domain: KAGVTQTPRYLIKTRGQQVTLSCSPISGHRSVSWYQQTPGQGLQFLFEYFSETQRNKGNFPGRFSGRQFSNSRSEMNVSTLELGDSALYLCASSLTSGANTEAFFGQGTRLTVV.